This paragraph reports one TCR beta chain. The table came from immunoSEQ multiplex PCR; TCRdb's copy has only in-frame clones and leaves some out. The sample records approximately 66,000 clones, 80% to 95% being singletons. This record belongs to a study of T cell changes during pregnancy in multiple sclerosis. V lost 4 bases, J lost 3 bases, and 13 bases lay in between. Germline V gene lookup returns CDR1 MNHEY and CDR2 SVGAGI. The CDR3 is 15 residues long. The rearrangement joins TRBV6-5 to TRBJ1-3; tentatively, D is TRBD1 (6 bases). The sequence came from a female donor in good health, enrolled as a control in a pregnancy study. Source: peripheral blood, taken in the third trimester of pregnancy. The CDR3 region has the DNA TGTGCCAGCAGTTCTTCAGGGGTGTATGGAAACACCATATATTTT. This encodes CASSSSGVYGNTIYF.